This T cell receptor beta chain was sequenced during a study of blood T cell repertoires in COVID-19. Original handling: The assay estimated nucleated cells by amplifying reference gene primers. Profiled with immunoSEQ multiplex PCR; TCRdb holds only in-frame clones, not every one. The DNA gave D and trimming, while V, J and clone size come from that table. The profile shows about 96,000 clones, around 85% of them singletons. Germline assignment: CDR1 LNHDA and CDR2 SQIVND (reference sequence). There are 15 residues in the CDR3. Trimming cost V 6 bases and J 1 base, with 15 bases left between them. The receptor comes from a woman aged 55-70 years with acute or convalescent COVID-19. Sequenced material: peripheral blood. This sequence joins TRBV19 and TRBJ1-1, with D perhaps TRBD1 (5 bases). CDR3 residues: CASRNSRQPNTEAFF. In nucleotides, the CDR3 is TGTGCCAGTAGAAATTCCCGACAGCCGAACACTGAAGCTTTCTTT.